This TCR beta chain is drawn from a study of CXCR3-negative and CXCR3-positive naive CD8 T cells. Study results and limitations: Naive CXCR3-positive and CXCR3-negative cells shared similar TRBV-TRBJ usage, unlike memory cells. Much lower diversity was found in memory CD8+ cells, while both naive subsets had comparably high diversity. CXCR3-positive naive cells carried more hydrophobic TRB CDR3s than CXCR3-negative naive cells did.

This CDR3 has 18 residues. Germline CDR1 SGHTA, CDR2 FQGNSA. With regard to this clonotype: Its antigen is still unknown.

Preparation of TRB cDNA libraries relied on 5' RACE carrying UMI labels. TCRdb reprocessed the 5' RACE reads and reports one entry per CDR3 protein, with no DNA. The repertoire table contains about 130,000 distinct CDR3 sequences. The receptor comes from a human donor in good health. Some clones in this sample may be carry-over from other donors' samples. The V call is TRBV7-2, the J call TRBJ2-1; with no DNA, the TCRdb D assignment of TRBD2 cannot be verified. The sequencing input was naive CXCR3- CD8+ T cells from blood. Subset defined: CD45RO-CCR7+CD27+CD95- naive CD8+ T cells lacking CXCR3 (TNR3-). CDR3 protein: CASSLVSSGGVSYNEQFF.